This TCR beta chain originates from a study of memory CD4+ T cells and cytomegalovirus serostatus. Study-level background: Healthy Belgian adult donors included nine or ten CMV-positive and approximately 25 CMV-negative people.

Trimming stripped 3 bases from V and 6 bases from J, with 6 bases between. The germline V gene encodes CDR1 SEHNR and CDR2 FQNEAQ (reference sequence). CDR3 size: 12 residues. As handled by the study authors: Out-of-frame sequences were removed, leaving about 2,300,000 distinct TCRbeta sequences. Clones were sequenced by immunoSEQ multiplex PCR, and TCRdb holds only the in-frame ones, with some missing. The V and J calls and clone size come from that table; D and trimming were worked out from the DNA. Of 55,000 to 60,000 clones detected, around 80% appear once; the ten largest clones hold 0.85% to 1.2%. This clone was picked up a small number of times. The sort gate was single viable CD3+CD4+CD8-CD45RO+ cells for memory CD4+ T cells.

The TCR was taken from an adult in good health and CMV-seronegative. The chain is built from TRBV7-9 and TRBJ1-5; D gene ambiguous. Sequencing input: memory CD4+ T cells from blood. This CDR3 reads CASSFTGQPQHF. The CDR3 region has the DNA TGTGCCAGCAGCTTTACCGGTCAGCCCCAGCATTTT.